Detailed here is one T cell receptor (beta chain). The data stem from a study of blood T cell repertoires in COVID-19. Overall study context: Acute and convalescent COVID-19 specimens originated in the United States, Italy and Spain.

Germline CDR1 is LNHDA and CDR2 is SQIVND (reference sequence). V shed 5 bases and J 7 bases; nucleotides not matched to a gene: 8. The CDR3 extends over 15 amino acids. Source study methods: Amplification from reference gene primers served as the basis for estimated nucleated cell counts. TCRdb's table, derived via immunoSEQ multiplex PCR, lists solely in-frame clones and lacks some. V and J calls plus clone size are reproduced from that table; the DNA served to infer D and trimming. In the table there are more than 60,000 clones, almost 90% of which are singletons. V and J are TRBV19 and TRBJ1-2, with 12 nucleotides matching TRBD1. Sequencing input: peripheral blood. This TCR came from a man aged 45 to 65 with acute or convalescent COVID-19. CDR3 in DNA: TGTGCCAGTAGTGCTCCGGGACAGGGGGCGCCTGGCTACACCTTC. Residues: CASSAPGQGAPGYTF.